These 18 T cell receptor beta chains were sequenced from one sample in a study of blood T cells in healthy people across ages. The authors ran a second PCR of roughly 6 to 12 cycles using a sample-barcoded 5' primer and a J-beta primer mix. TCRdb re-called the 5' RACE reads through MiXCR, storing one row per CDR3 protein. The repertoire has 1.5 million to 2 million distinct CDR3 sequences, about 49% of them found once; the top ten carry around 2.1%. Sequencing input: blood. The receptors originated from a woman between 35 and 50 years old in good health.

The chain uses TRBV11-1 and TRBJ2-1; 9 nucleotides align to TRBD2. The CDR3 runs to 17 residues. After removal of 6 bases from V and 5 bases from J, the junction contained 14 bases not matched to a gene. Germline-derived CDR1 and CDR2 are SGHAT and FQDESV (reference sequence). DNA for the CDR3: TGTGCCAGCAGGGAAGAAGCGGGGGGAGGGCCCCACAATGAGCAGTTCTTC. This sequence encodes CASREEAGGGPHNEQFF.

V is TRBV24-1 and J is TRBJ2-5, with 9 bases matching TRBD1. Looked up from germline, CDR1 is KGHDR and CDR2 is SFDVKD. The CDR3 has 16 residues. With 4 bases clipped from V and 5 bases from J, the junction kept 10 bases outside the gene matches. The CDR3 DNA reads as TGTGCCACCAGTGAGCCAGAGGGACAGGGAGGGGAGACCCAGTACTTC. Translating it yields CATSEPEGQGGETQYF.

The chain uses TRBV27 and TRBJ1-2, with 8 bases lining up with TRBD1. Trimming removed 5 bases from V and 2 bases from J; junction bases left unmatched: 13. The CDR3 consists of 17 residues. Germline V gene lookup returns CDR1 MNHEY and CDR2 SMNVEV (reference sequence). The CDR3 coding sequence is TGTGCCAGCAGTCTCAACGAAGGACAGGGAAGGAACTATGGCTACACCTTC. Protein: CASSLNEGQGRNYGYTF.

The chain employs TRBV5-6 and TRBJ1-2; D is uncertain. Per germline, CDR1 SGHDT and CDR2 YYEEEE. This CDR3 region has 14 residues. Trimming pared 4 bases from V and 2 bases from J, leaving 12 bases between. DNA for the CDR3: TGTGCCAGCAGCCTCTCGGGGTACAACTATGGCTACACCTTC. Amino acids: CASSLSGYNYGYTF.

The CDR3, as DNA: TGTGCCAGCAGCCTCTGGCCCGGACAGCAAAACATTCAGTACTTC. Amino acids: CASSLWPGQQNIQYF. The chain recombines TRBV28 with TRBJ2-4, with D possibly TRBD1 on 6 matching bases. The germline CDR1 and CDR2 sequences are MDHEN and SYDVKM. Trimming took off 6 bases at V and 5 bases at J, with 17 bases between the two ends. The CDR3 contains 15 residues.

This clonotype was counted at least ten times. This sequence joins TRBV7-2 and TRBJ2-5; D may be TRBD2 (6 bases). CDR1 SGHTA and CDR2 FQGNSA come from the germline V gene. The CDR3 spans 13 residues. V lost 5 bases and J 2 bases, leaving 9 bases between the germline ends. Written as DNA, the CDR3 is TGTGCCAGCAGCGCGGGACCTCAAGAGACCCAGTACTTC. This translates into CASSAGPQETQYF.

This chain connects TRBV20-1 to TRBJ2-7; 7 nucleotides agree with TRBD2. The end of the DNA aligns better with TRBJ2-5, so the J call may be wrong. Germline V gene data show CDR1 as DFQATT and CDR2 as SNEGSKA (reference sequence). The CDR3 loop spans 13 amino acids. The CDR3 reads CSARDGGGKTQYF. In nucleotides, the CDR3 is TGCAGTGCTAGAGATGGGGGGGGGAAGACCCAGTACTTC.

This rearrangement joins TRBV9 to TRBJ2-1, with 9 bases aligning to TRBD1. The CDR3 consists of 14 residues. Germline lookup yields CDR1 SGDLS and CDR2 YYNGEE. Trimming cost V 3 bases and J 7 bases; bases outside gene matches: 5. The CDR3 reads CASSAPGQGNEQFF. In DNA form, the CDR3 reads TGTGCCAGCAGCGCCCCGGGACAGGGAAATGAGCAGTTCTTC.

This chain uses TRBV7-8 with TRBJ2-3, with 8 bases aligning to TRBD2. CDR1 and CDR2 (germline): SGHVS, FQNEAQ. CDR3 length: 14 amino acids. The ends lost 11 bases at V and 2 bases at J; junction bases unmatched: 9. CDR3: CAVLLAAFTDTQYF. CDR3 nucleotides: TGTGCCGTCCTACTAGCGGCGTTCACAGATACGCAGTATTTT. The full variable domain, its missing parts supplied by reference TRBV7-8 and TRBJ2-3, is GAGVSQSPRYKVAKRGQDVALRCDPISGHVSLFWYQQALGQGPEFLTYFQNEAQLDKSGLPSDRFFAERPEGSVSTLKIQRTQQEDSAVYLCAVLLAAFTDTQYFGPGTRLTVL.

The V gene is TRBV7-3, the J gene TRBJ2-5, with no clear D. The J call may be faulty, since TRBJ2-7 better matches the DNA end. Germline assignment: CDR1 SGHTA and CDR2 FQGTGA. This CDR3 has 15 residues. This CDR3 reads CASSLGPLSLYEQYF. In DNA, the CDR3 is TGTGCCAGCAGCCTTGGGCCGCTTTCTCTCTACGAGCAGTACTTC.

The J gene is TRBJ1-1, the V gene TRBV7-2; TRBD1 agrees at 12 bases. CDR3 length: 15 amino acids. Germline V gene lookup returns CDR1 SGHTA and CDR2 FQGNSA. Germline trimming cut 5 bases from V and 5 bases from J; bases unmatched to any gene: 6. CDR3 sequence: CASSPGTGGNTEAFF. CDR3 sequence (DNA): TGTGCCAGCAGCCCTGGGACAGGGGGCAATACTGAAGCTTTCTTT.

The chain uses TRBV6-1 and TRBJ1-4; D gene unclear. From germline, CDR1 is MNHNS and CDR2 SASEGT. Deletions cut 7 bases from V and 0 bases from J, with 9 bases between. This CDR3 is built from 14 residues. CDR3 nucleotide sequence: TGTGCCAGCAAGGACTTATCAACTAATGAAAAACTGTTTTTT. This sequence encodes CASKDLSTNEKLFF.

The DNA of the CDR3 is TGTGCCAGCAGTCCTCGGACTAGCGGGGGGTTGGGAGAGACCCAGTACTTC. Residues: CASSPRTSGGLGETQYF. The chain recombines TRBV28 with TRBJ2-5; 14 nucleotides match TRBD2. CDR3 length equals 17 residues. The V segment lost 5 bases and the J segment 4 bases; nucleotides outside the gene matches: 9. The germline gives CDR1 MDHEN, CDR2 SYDVKM.

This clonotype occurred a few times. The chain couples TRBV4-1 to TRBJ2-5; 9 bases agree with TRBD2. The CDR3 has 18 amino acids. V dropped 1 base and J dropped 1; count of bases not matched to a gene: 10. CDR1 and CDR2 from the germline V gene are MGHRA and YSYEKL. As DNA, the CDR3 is TGCGCCAGCAGCCAAGCACGCGGGGGGGAGGGCTCCCAAGAGACCCAGTACTTC. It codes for CASSQARGGEGSQETQYF.

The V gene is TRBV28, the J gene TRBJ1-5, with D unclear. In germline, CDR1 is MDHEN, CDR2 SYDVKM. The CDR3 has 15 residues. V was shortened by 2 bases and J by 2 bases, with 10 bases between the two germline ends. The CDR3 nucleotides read TGTGCCAGCAGTTTAGGGCAGGTCGGCAATCAGCCCCAGCATTTT. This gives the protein CASSLGQVGNQPQHF.

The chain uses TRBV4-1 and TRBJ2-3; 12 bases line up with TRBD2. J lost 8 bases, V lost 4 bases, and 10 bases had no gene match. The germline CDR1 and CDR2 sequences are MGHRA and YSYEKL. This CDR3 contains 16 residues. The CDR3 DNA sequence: TGCGCCAGCAGCCCTGAACTAGCGGGGGGTGCTGCTACGCAGTATTTT. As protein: CASSPELAGGAATQYF.

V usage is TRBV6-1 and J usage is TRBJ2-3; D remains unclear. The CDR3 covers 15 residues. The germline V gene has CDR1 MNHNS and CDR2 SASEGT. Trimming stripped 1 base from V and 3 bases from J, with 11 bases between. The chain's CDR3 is CASSEGPSRTDTQYF. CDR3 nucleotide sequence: TGTGCCAGCAGTGAAGGACCCTCCCGGACAGATACGCAGTATTTT.

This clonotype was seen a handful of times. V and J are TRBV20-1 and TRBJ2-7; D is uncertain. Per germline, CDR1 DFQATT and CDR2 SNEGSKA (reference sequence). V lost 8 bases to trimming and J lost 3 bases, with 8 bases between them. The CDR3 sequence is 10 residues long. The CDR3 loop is CSPTDYEQYF. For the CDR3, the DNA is TGCAGTCCTACAGACTACGAGCAGTACTTC.